This TCR beta chain emerged from a study of blood T cell repertoires in COVID-19. Study-wide context: T cells, B-cell-depleted T cells, or PBMCs supplied cDNA or gDNA.

The CDR3 has 14 residues. Trimming stripped 7 bases from V and 2 bases from J, with 15 bases between. The germline V gene has CDR1 SGHRS and CDR2 YFSETQ. Generated by immunoSEQ multiplex PCR, the TCRdb table keeps only in-frame clones and is missing some. The sample lists some 170,000 clones, around four fifths occurring once. The source is a woman aged 80 or over with acute or convalescent COVID-19. The J gene is TRBJ1-2, the V gene TRBV5-1; TRBD1 is a possible D gene (5 bases). The sample comprised peripheral blood. CDR3 protein: CASSDSGRNYGYTF. In nucleotides, the CDR3 is TGCGCCAGCTCAGACAGTGGGCGCAACTATGGCTACACCTTC.